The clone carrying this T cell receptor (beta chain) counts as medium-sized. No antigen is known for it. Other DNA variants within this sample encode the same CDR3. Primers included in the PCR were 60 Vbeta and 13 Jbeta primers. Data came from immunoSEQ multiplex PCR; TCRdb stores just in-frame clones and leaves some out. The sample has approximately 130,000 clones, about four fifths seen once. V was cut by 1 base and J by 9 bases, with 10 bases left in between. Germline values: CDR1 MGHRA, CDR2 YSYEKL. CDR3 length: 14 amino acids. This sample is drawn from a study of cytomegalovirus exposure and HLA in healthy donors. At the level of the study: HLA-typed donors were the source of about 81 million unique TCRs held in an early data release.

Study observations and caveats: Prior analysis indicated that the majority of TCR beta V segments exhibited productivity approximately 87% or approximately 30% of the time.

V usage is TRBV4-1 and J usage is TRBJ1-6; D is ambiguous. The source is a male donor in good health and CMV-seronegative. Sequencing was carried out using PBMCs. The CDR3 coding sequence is TGCGCCAGCAGCCAAGCCGGAGGTGGTTCACCCCTCCACTTT. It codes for CASSQAGGGSPLHF.